The 28 T cell receptor beta chains listed next were all sequenced from one sample in a study of blood T cell repertoires in COVID-19. Profiled with immunoSEQ multiplex PCR; TCRdb holds only in-frame clones, not every one. Of approximately 530,000 clones listed, roughly 91% are singletons. The sequenced material came from peripheral blood. These TCRs come from a woman aged 50 to 60 with COVID-19, enrolled during active disease.

The chain joins TRBV6-4 to TRBJ1-2; D gene uncertain. With 4 bases removed from V and 6 bases from J, the gap between germline ends came to 12 bases. The CDR3 runs 13 residues. Germline V CDR1 and CDR2: MRHNA, SNTAGT. Here the CDR3 reads CASSVQLGDGYTF. In DNA, the CDR3 is TGTGCCAGCAGTGTTCAATTGGGCGATGGCTACACCTTC.

This rearrangement joins TRBV7-8 to TRBJ1-6; 8 bases map to TRBD1. V was pared by 5 bases and J by 4 bases, with 7 bases of the junction left unmatched. The CDR3 has 16 residues. From germline, CDR1 is SGHVS and CDR2 FQNEAQ. The CDR3 DNA reads as TGTGCCAGCAGCCCCGACAGGGGCGGGTATAATTCACCCCTCCACTTT. This encodes CASSPDRGGYNSPLHF.

The chain has TRBV7-9 and TRBJ1-4; possible D gene TRBD1, 6 bases. Trimming removed 8 bases from V and 0 bases from J, with 13 bases in between. This CDR3 contains 15 residues. Germline V gene sequence: CDR1 SEHNR, CDR2 FQNEAQ (reference sequence). The CDR3: CASQGQYSTNEKLFF. Here the CDR3 DNA reads TGTGCCAGCCAGGGGCAGTATTCAACTAATGAAAAACTGTTTTTT.

The V gene is TRBV5-5, the J gene TRBJ1-2, with 7 bases aligning to TRBD1. Looked up from germline, CDR1 is SGHKS and CDR2 is YYEKEE (reference sequence). V was pared by 4 bases and J by 4 bases, with 4 bases of the junction left unmatched. CDR3 length: 13 amino acids. This chain's CDR3 is CASSPGQLYGYTF. In DNA form, the CDR3 reads TGTGCCAGCAGCCCGGGACAGCTCTATGGCTACACCTTC.

This sequence joins TRBV6-5 and TRBJ1-1; D unclear. The V and J ends lost 2 bases and 4 bases respectively, with 8 bases between them. Germline V gene data show CDR1 as MNHEY and CDR2 as SVGAGI. CDR3 length: 13 amino acids. The CDR3 spells CASSYGEATEAFF. The CDR3 DNA reads as TGTGCCAGCAGTTACGGGGAGGCCACTGAAGCTTTCTTT.

This chain uses TRBV20-1 with TRBJ1-2; D unclear. The CDR3 is 11 amino acids. V was shortened by 6 bases and J by 2 bases, with 7 bases between the two germline ends. From germline, CDR1 is DFQATT and CDR2 SNEGSKA (reference sequence). CDR3 region: CSAEGNYGYTF. CDR3 in DNA: TGCAGTGCCGAGGGCAACTATGGCTACACCTTC.

The chain uses TRBV5-8 and TRBJ2-2, with 15 positions matching TRBD2. CDR1 SGHTS and CDR2 YDEGEE come from the germline V gene. With V trimmed by 5 bases and J by 4 bases, 6 bases remained unmatched. The CDR3 length is 17 residues. CDR3 sequence: CASSSGTSGGFTGELFF. The CDR3 bases are TGTGCCAGCAGTTCCGGGACTAGCGGGGGGTTCACCGGGGAGCTGTTTTTT.

This clone came up once. V and J are TRBV2 and TRBJ2-2; the match to TRBD1 covers 8 bases. V shed 6 bases and J 4 bases; nucleotides not matched to a gene: 7. Germline CDR1 is SNHLY and CDR2 is FYNNEI. CDR3 length equals 15 residues. CDR3 region: CASSPTGASTGELFF. As DNA, the CDR3 is TGTGCCAGCAGCCCGACAGGGGCGAGCACCGGGGAGCTGTTTTTT. The full variable domain, completed using reference TRBV2 and TRBJ2-2, is EPEVTQTPSHQVTQMGQEVILRCVPISNHLYFYWYRQILGQKVEFLVSFYNNEISEKSEIFDDQFSVERPDGSNFTLKIRSTKLEDSAMYFCASSPTGASTGELFFGEGSRLTVL.

The rearrangement links TRBV7-3 to TRBJ1-1; D call uncertain. The CDR3 has 13 residues. The V gene's germline CDR1 is SGHTA and CDR2 FQGTGA. V lost 5 bases and J 4 bases, leaving 11 bases between the germline ends. The CDR3 reads CASSPAPVTEAFF. The CDR3 DNA sequence: TGTGCCAGCAGCCCCGCCCCGGTCACTGAAGCTTTCTTT. Supplemented by reference TRBV7-3 and TRBJ1-1, the full variable domain reads GAGVSQTPSNKVTEKGKYVELRCDPISGHTALYWYRQSLGQGPEFLIYFQGTGAADDSGLPNDRFFAVRPEGSVSTLKIQRTERGDSAVYLCASSPAPVTEAFFGQGTRLTVV.

The V gene is TRBV5-1, the J gene TRBJ1-1; 7 bases fit TRBD1. Trimming cost V 0 bases and J 4 bases; bases outside gene matches: 6. Germline V gene lookup returns CDR1 SGHRS and CDR2 YFSETQ. This CDR3 has 15 amino acids. Here the CDR3 DNA reads TGCGCCAGCAGCTTGGAAGGGGGCAGGGGCACTGAAGCTTTCTTT. Translating gives CASSLEGGRGTEAFF.

This clone was observed a single time. The chain employs TRBV27 and TRBJ2-7; tentative D call: TRBD1 (6 bases). Germline V gives CDR1 MNHEY, CDR2 SMNVEV (reference sequence). The germline V and J ends were trimmed by 11 bases and 2 bases, with 10 bases remaining between them. The CDR3 has 11 residues. Written as DNA, the CDR3 is TGTGCCGCGAGGGGGACCTACGAGCAGTACTTC. It specifies CAARGTYEQYF.

This clone was observed a handful of times. The chain joins TRBV25-1 to TRBJ1-6; D is uncertain. This CDR3 comprises 17 residues. Trimming took off 2 bases at V and 5 bases at J, with 16 bases between the two ends. The V gene's germline CDR1 is MGHDK and CDR2 SYGVNS. CDR3 nucleotide sequence: TGTGCCAGCAGTGAAGGATTTACCCTGCGGGATAATTCACCCCTCCACTTT. It yields the protein CASSEGFTLRDNSPLHF.

DNA of the CDR3: TGTGCCAGCAGTTATGTGTCAGGATTGTATGGCTACACCTTC. It translates to CASSYVSGLYGYTF. V is TRBV6-5 and J is TRBJ1-2; D not certain. The CDR3 totals 14 residues. The V gene lost 3 bases and the J gene lost 5 bases, with 13 bases spanning the gap. Per germline, CDR1 MNHEY and CDR2 SVGAGI.

The gene calls are TRBV19 and TRBJ2-1, with 13 positions matching TRBD2. The CDR3 is 20 residues long. Per the germline V gene, CDR1 is LNHDA and CDR2 is SQIVND (reference sequence). J was trimmed by 2 bases and V by 5 bases; bases with no gene match: 15. CDR3 residues: CASSPTSGGDGGVPYNEQFF. The DNA of the CDR3 is TGTGCCAGTAGTCCCACTAGCGGGGGGGATGGCGGGGTACCCTACAATGAGCAGTTCTTC.

The genes are TRBV3-1 (or the pseudogene TRBV3-2) and TRBJ1-5, with 9 bases lining up with TRBD1. There are 20 residues in the CDR3. V gave up 4 bases and J gave up 2 bases; unmatched junction bases: 18. CDR1 is LGHDT and CDR2 is YNNKEL in the germline V gene (reference sequence). CDR3 region: CASSLIPRQRRTGGNQPQHF. DNA of the CDR3: TGTGCCAGCAGCCTAATCCCCCGTCAGCGCCGGACAGGGGGCAATCAGCCCCAGCATTTT.

This clone was counted a few times. The chain links TRBV19 to TRBJ2-1; D remains unclear. Trimming removed 4 bases at V and 4 bases at J, with 2 bases between. Germline V lookup: CDR1 LNHDA, CDR2 SQIVND (reference sequence). The CDR3 totals 11 residues. The CDR3 here is CASSTYNEQFF. The CDR3 DNA reads TGTGCCAGTAGTACTTACAATGAGCAGTTCTTC.

This clone has a single count. V and J are TRBV27 and TRBJ1-6, with 11 bases aligning to TRBD1. CDR3 length: 19 residues. Unmatched junction bases numbered 12, after V lost 6 bases and J lost 2 bases. Germline V lookup: CDR1 MNHEY, CDR2 SMNVEV (reference sequence). CDR3 bases: TGTGCCAGCAGCAGCCGGGGACAGGGGGTTTATACCTATAATTCACCCCTCCACTTT. It yields the protein CASSSRGQGVYTYNSPLHF.

This chain connects TRBV19 to TRBJ1-5, with 9 bases aligning to TRBD1. V lost 4 bases, J lost 3 bases, and 4 bases stayed unmatched. The CDR3 is 15 amino acids. Germline lookup yields CDR1 LNHDA and CDR2 SQIVND (reference sequence). DNA of the CDR3: TGTGCCAGTAGTACGACAGGGGGATCCAATCAGCCCCAGCATTTT. It is translated as CASSTTGGSNQPQHF.

The chain's CDR3 is CASSLPSSGNTIYF. As DNA, the CDR3 is TGTGCCAGCAGCTTACCCAGTTCTGGAAACACCATATATTTT. The chain employs TRBV7-3 and TRBJ1-3; no reliable D call. The CDR3 spans 14 residues. The germline V and J ends were trimmed by 2 bases and 1 base, with 6 bases remaining between them. CDR1 and CDR2 (germline): SGHTA, FQGTGA.

This chain links TRBV14 with TRBJ2-2; 8 bases are a match to TRBD2. The length of the CDR3 is 15 residues. The germline CDR1 and CDR2 sequences are SGHDN and FVKESK. V shed 6 bases, J shed 7 bases, and the junction held 10 bases outside the gene matches. CDR3 protein: CASSFGGAISGELFF. The DNA of the CDR3 is TGTGCCAGCAGTTTCGGGGGGGCAATCAGCGGGGAGCTGTTTTTT.

The chain has TRBV21-1 and TRBJ2-6; no check of the table's D call, TRBD2, against the DNA was made. TRBV21-1 is a documented pseudogene. The CDR3 consists of 18 residues. Written as DNA, the CDR3 is TGTGCCAGCAGCAAAGGCCCTAAACTAGCCCATGGGGCCAACGTCCTGACTTTC. Translated, it gives CASSKGPKLAHGANVLTF.

V usage is TRBV11-2 and J usage is TRBJ2-1, with 10 bases that match TRBD2. The CDR3 is made up of 17 amino acids. CDR1 and CDR2 from the germline V gene are SGHAT and FQNNGV. V shed 2 bases, J shed 8 bases, and the junction held 12 bases outside the gene matches. The CDR3 spells CASSLFKLLAGDYEQFF. The CDR3 nucleotides read TGTGCCAGCAGCTTATTTAAGTTGCTAGCGGGGGATTATGAGCAGTTCTTC.

V gene TRBV5-1 combines with J gene TRBJ2-3; 11 bases align to TRBD1. Losses at the gene ends were 4 bases for V and 3 bases for J; bases not matched to a gene: 7. Germline lookup yields CDR1 SGHRS and CDR2 YFSETQ. The CDR3 is made up of 16 amino acids. The CDR3 protein is CASSPGTGGRTDTQYF. The CDR3, as DNA: TGCGCCAGCAGCCCGGGGACAGGGGGAAGAACAGATACGCAGTATTTT.

This CDR3 reads CASSSAGTYNSPLHF. The CDR3, as DNA: TGTGCCAGCAGTTCCGCCGGGACCTATAATTCACCCCTCCACTTT. The rearrangement uses TRBV27 and TRBJ1-6; D is ambiguous. The germline V gene has CDR1 MNHEY and CDR2 SMNVEV (reference sequence). The CDR3 length is 15 residues. Trimming removed 4 bases from V and 2 bases from J, with 9 bases in between.

The V and J genes are TRBV9 and TRBJ2-1; 7 bases map to TRBD2. The V gene's germline CDR1 is SGDLS and CDR2 YYNGEE. After removal of 0 bases from V and 1 base from J, the junction contained 4 bases not matched to a gene. CDR3 size: 16 residues. CDR3 in amino acids: CASSVESGVSYNEQFF. CDR3 nucleotides: TGTGCCAGCAGCGTAGAAAGCGGGGTTTCCTACAATGAGCAGTTCTTC. The full variable domain, its missing parts supplied by reference TRBV9 and TRBJ2-1, is DSGVTQTPKHLITATGQRVTLRCSPRSGDLSVYWYQQSLDQGLQFLIQYYNGEERAKGNILERFSAQQFPDLHSELNLSSLELGDSALYFCASSVESGVSYNEQFFGPGTRLTVL.

In DNA form, the CDR3 reads TGTGCCAGCACTCATAGCGGGGGCCTTAACACAGATACGCAGTATTTT. Encoded protein: CASTHSGGLNTDTQYF. The gene calls are TRBV2 and TRBJ2-3, with 9 nucleotides matching TRBD2. Germline lookup yields CDR1 SNHLY and CDR2 FYNNEI. J gave up 2 bases and V 7 bases, and 10 bases lay outside the gene matches. The CDR3 contains 16 residues. The full variable domain, in which reference TRBV2 and TRBJ2-3 provide the parts outside the CDR3, is EPEVTQTPSHQVTQMGQEVILRCVPISNHLYFYWYRQILGQKVEFLVSFYNNEISEKSEIFDDQFSVERPDGSNFTLKIRSTKLEDSAMYFCASTHSGGLNTDTQYFGPGTRLTVL.

DNA of the CDR3: TGTGCCAGCAGCCTAGGCGGGACAGGTGGTTCCGGGGAGCTGTTTTTT. Its protein product is CASSLGGTGGSGELFF. This chain joins TRBV7-9 and TRBJ2-2; 8 nucleotides line up with TRBD1. With 5 bases clipped from V and 6 bases from J, the junction kept 11 bases outside the gene matches. CDR3 length: 16 amino acids. Germline V gene data show CDR1 as SEHNR and CDR2 as FQNEAQ (reference sequence).

The chain joins TRBV12-5 to TRBJ1-2; D is unclear. CDR1 and CDR2 (germline): LGHNT, FRNRAP. The V end lost 5 bases, the J end lost 6 bases, and 10 bases lay between the germline ends. This CDR3 contains 12 residues. The CDR3 coding sequence is TGTGCTAGTGGTGGACTAACCCATGGCTACACCTTC. Translated: CASGGLTHGYTF.